The 13 T cell receptor beta chains below all came from one sample that was sequenced in a study of OX40 agonist ivuxolimab in advanced cancers. Some clones are missing from TCRdb's copy, which holds only in-frame ones; the method was immunoSEQ multiplex PCR. The sample holds fewer than 50,000 clones, more than 70% seen once. Sequencing used CD4+ or CD8+ T cells sorted from blood, obtained in a trial of the OX40 agonist ivuxolimab. Receptors originate from an adult with an advanced solid tumor such as melanoma, head and neck, liver or kidney cancer.

The chain joins TRBV30 to TRBJ2-5; TRBD2 agrees at 16 bases. The CDR3 consists of 16 residues. The J segment lost 4 bases and the V segment lost 5 bases, leaving 7 bases of the junction unmatched. Germline CDR1 GTSNPN, CDR2 SVGIG (reference sequence). The CDR3 loop is CAWHGTSGRAIETQYF. CDR3 DNA: TGTGCCTGGCACGGGACTAGCGGGAGGGCCATAGAGACCCAGTACTTC.

This chain joins TRBV5-1 and TRBJ1-2, with D tentatively TRBD1 (5 bases). Germline V gene sequence: CDR1 SGHRS, CDR2 YFSETQ. The CDR3 consists of 12 residues. V was clipped by 5 bases and J by 6 bases, with 11 bases between them. The CDR3 bases are TGCGCCAGCAGAGGAGAAGGGGATGGCTACACCTTC. Translated: CASRGEGDGYTF.

The V and J genes are TRBV5-1 and TRBJ1-1; perhaps TRBD1 as D (5 bases). The CDR3 has 13 amino acids. The V gene lost 4 bases and the J gene lost 2 bases, with 9 bases spanning the gap. The germline V gene has CDR1 SGHRS and CDR2 YFSETQ. In DNA, the CDR3 is TGCGCCAGCAGCCGGGACGGAAACACTGAAGCTTTCTTT. It specifies CASSRDGNTEAFF.

This chain joins TRBV10-3 and TRBJ2-5, with D maybe TRBD2 (6 bases). V shed 3 bases and J shed 2 bases, with 13 bases lying between them. The length of the CDR3 is 15 residues. The V gene's germline CDR1 is ENHRY and CDR2 SYGVKD. The CDR3 DNA sequence: TGTGCCATCAGTGAATTCGCAGGGACTCAAGAGACCCAGTACTTC. The encoded protein is CAISEFAGTQETQYF.

This rearrangement joins TRBV2 to TRBJ1-4; D perhaps matches TRBD1 (5 bases). This CDR3 spans 14 amino acids. CDR1 is SNHLY, CDR2 FYNNEI, per germline. V was cut by 5 bases and J by 0 bases, with 7 bases left in between. CDR3 in DNA: TGTGCCAGCAGTCCGGGGGCAACTAATGAAAAACTGTTTTTT. Its protein is CASSPGATNEKLFF.

The genes are TRBV9 and TRBJ2-1, with TRBD2 identical over 10 bases. The length of the CDR3 is 16 residues. After removal of 1 base from V and 8 bases from J, the junction contained 9 bases not matched to a gene. CDR1 SGDLS and CDR2 YYNGEE come from the germline V gene. CDR3 in amino acids: CASSVSSGRALDEQFF. The CDR3 DNA reads as TGTGCCAGCAGCGTATCTAGCGGGAGAGCTCTTGATGAGCAGTTCTTC.

The rearrangement uses TRBV6-6 and TRBJ2-7; the D is unclear. CDR3 length equals 14 residues. Germline V gene lookup returns CDR1 MNHNY and CDR2 SVGAGI (reference sequence). The germline V and J ends were trimmed by 6 bases and 4 bases, with 16 bases remaining between them. The DNA of the CDR3 is TGTGCCAGCAGCCCCGGGTCGGCGGTATACGAGCAGTACTTC. Translation: CASSPGSAVYEQYF.

The chain combines TRBV6-5 with TRBJ1-5; no reliable D call. CDR3 length: 12 amino acids. Germline V gene lookup returns CDR1 MNHEY and CDR2 SVGAGI. The V end lost 11 bases, the J end lost 1 base, and 9 bases lay between the germline ends. CDR3 sequence reads: CACGRSNQPQHF. The CDR3 region has the DNA TGTGCCTGCGGCAGGAGCAATCAGCCCCAGCATTTT.

The rearrangement links TRBV5-1 to TRBJ1-1; D perhaps matches TRBD1 (6 bases). Germline CDR1 SGHRS, CDR2 YFSETQ. Trimming left V 1 base short and J 7 bases short, with 14 bases between. The CDR3 runs 14 residues. The CDR3 loop reads CASSLNPGVSEAFF. The CDR3 nucleotides read TGCGCCAGCAGCTTGAACCCAGGGGTTAGTGAAGCTTTCTTT.

This clone was observed once. V gene TRBV28 combines with J gene TRBJ1-1, with D uncertain. Germline V lookup: CDR1 MDHEN, CDR2 SYDVKM. Trimming left V 6 bases short and J 1 base short, with 9 bases between. The CDR3 has 13 residues. The CDR3 loop is CASRTSQNTEAFF. For the CDR3, the DNA is TGTGCCAGCAGGACATCACAGAACACTGAAGCTTTCTTT.

This chain uses TRBV6-6 with TRBJ2-5; the match to TRBD2 covers 7 bases. This CDR3 comprises 12 residues. V lost 8 bases, J lost 4 bases, and 4 bases stayed unmatched. Germline V gives CDR1 MNHNY, CDR2 SVGAGI (reference sequence). CDR3 coding DNA: TGTGCCAGCCAGGGAGGGGCAGAGACCCAGTACTTC. Its translation: CASQGGAETQYF.

The J gene is TRBJ2-7, the V gene TRBV11-2, with 15 bases identical to TRBD2. V trimming: 5 bases; J trimming: 6 bases; junction bases outside the gene matches: 2. CDR1 is SGHAT and CDR2 is FQNNGV in the germline V gene. This CDR3 is built from 14 residues. CDR3 in DNA: TGTGCCAGCAGCCCGGGACTAGCGGGAGGCGAGCAGTACTTC. Translation gives CASSPGLAGGEQYF.

This chain joins TRBV15 and TRBJ2-7, with D possibly TRBD1 on 6 matching bases. In germline, CDR1 is LNHNV, CDR2 YYDKDF (reference sequence). This CDR3 has 15 residues. Trimming cost V 5 bases and J 3 bases, with 17 bases left between them. CDR3 in amino acids: CATSSGSTGSYEQYF. The CDR3 bases are TGTGCCACCAGCTCCGGTAGCACAGGGAGCTACGAGCAGTACTTC.